This TCR beta chain is drawn from a study of breast tumors, draining lymph nodes, adjacent tissues. Overall study findings and caveats: Tumor and nontumor repertoires were significantly more similar in luminal-like than in basal-like breast cancer. The lymph node origin of tumor T cells was framed as consistent with a hypothesis, not demonstrated.

The lymph nodes were axillary draining lymph nodes from breast cancer patients. CDR1 and CDR2 (germline): SGHTA, FQGNSA. The CDR3 is made up of 18 amino acids. Trimming cost V 8 bases and J 1 base, with 21 bases left between them. Comments on this clonotype: Its antigen is not identified.

TCRdb reprocessed the multiplex PCR reads via MiXCR and lists one record per CDR3 protein. This repertoire shows 200,000 to 300,000 distinct CDR3 sequences, around 31% found once; its top ten account for 0.85% to 1.2%. This sequence was found in a female donor with breast cancer. Some clones in this sample may be carry-over from other donors' samples. Sequencing was performed on axillary lymph node tissue. The chain couples TRBV7-2 to TRBJ2-6; possibly TRBD2 for D (5 bases). The CDR3 region is CASSLRDLPISGANVLTF. CDR3 DNA sequence: TGTGCCAGCTCCCTCCGGGATTTGCCGATTTCTGGGGCCAACGTCCTGACTTTC.